The 29 T cell receptor beta chains reported below all come from one sample, sequenced in a study of long-term antiretroviral therapy in people with HIV. The run of the v3.0 immunoSEQ assay was at survey level. Here immunoSEQ multiplex PCR was the method, and the copy in TCRdb shows in-frame clones only, minus some. Of 20,000 to 25,000 clones listed, 80% to 95% are singletons. The specimen was unsorted PBMCs, collected 4.4 years after starting antiretroviral therapy. These receptors came from a woman aged 50 to 60 with HIV.

V usage is TRBV25-1 and J usage is TRBJ2-3, with D possibly being TRBD1 (5 bases). From germline, CDR1 is MGHDK and CDR2 SYGVNS. The CDR3 sequence is 15 residues long. V lost 1 base, J lost 3 bases, and 11 bases lay in between. The CDR3 sequence is CASSEWSDNTDTQYF. DNA of the CDR3: TGTGCCAGCAGTGAATGGTCGGACAATACAGATACGCAGTATTTT.

The chain links TRBV4-3 to TRBJ2-1; TRBD2 is a possible D gene (6 bases). This CDR3 has 15 amino acids. CDR1 LGHNA and CDR2 YSLEER come from the germline V gene. Trimming stripped 0 bases from V and 6 bases from J, with 12 bases between. CDR3 DNA: TGCGCCAGCAGCCAAGATGGGCGGGATACCAATGAGCAGTTCTTC. Translated, it gives CASSQDGRDTNEQFF.

The chain couples TRBV7-2 to TRBJ2-2, with 7 bases fitting TRBD1. This CDR3 has 13 amino acids. V shed 5 bases and J 8 bases; nucleotides not matched to a gene: 5. In germline, CDR1 is SGHTA, CDR2 FQGNSA. The CDR3 DNA follows: TGTGCCAGCAGCGGCAGGGGGTGGGGGGAGCTGTTTTTT. Translating gives CASSGRGWGELFF.

This chain uses TRBV6-5 with TRBJ1-3; D unresolved. The CDR3 contains 15 residues. V was cut by 6 bases and J by 0 bases, with 12 bases left in between. Looked up from germline, CDR1 is MNHEY and CDR2 is SVGAGI. CDR3 sequence reads: CASSLRPGSGNTIYF. DNA for the CDR3: TGTGCCAGCAGCCTACGCCCTGGCTCTGGAAACACCATATATTTT.

This chain uses TRBV2 with TRBJ1-2; no definite D call. CDR1 and CDR2 from the germline V gene are SNHLY and FYNNEI. V lost 6 bases to trimming and J lost 4 bases, with 9 bases between them. The CDR3 extends over 12 amino acids. The CDR3 DNA follows: TGTGCCAGCAGCTACGACACCTATGGCTACACCTTC. Its translation is CASSYDTYGYTF.

The chain joins TRBV6-6 to TRBJ1-1; D unclear. Germline V gene lookup returns CDR1 MNHNY and CDR2 SVGAGI (reference sequence). Trimming took off 2 bases at V and 2 bases at J, with 6 bases between the two ends. The CDR3 is 13 amino acids. In DNA form, the CDR3 reads TGTGCCAGCAGTTACGGGATAAACACTGAAGCTTTCTTT. Residues: CASSYGINTEAFF.

The V call is TRBV9, the J call TRBJ2-1; D not resolved. The CDR3 sequence is 15 residues long. V was trimmed by 0 bases and J by 2 bases, leaving 9 bases between them. Germline V gene sequence: CDR1 SGDLS, CDR2 YYNGEE. The CDR3 nucleotides are TGTGCCAGCAGCGTAGGTGCGGAAACCTACAATGAGCAGTTCTTC. Encoded protein: CASSVGAETYNEQFF.

The rearrangement links TRBV30 to TRBJ1-2, with D uncertain. The CDR3 length is 12 residues. Germline V gene sequence: CDR1 GTSNPN, CDR2 SVGIG (reference sequence). Trimming took off 0 bases at V and 4 bases at J, with 6 bases between the two ends. In nucleotides, the CDR3 is TGTGCCTGGAGTGTACCTGGCTATGGCTACACCTTC. Protein product: CAWSVPGYGYTF.

This clone was observed a few times. The J gene is TRBJ1-2, the V gene TRBV6-6; 8 nucleotides match TRBD1. J lost 3 bases, V lost 2 bases, and 2 bases had no gene match. There are 14 residues in the CDR3. Germline assignment: CDR1 MNHNY and CDR2 SVGAGI (reference sequence). CDR3 in DNA: TGTGCCAGCAGTTACAACAGGGGGGACTATGGCTACACCTTC. It translates to CASSYNRGDYGYTF.

The chain combines TRBV7-3 with TRBJ1-1; D is unresolved. Germline values: CDR1 SGHTA, CDR2 FQGTGA. Trimming cost V 5 bases and J 7 bases, with 20 bases left between them. This CDR3 contains 15 residues. CDR3 protein: CASSLMGSPDLEAFF. CDR3 in DNA: TGTGCCAGCAGCCTGATGGGATCCCCCGACCTTGAAGCTTTCTTT.

The chain is built from TRBV7-3 and TRBJ1-2; TRBD1 is a possible D gene (6 bases). CDR3 length: 16 residues. V dropped 6 bases and J dropped 3 bases, with 20 bases sitting between them. CDR1 and CDR2 from the germline V gene are SGHTA and FQGTGA. CDR3 in DNA: TGTGCCAGCAGTCCCACCGGGGGGGCGCGTTACTATGGCTACACCTTC. It is translated as CASSPTGGARYYGYTF.

This chain connects TRBV5-4 to TRBJ1-2; D is unresolved. The CDR3 is 15 residues long. Germline lookup yields CDR1 SGHNT and CDR2 YYREEE (reference sequence). Trimming took 4 bases from V and 0 from J, leaving 13 bases between them. The CDR3 sequence: CASSPTGEPNYGYTF. In DNA, the CDR3 is TGTGCCAGCAGCCCGACCGGAGAACCTAACTATGGCTACACCTTC.

The CDR3 is CASTIPNTGELFF. For the CDR3, the DNA is TGTGCATCTACTATCCCAAACACCGGGGAGCTGTTTTTT. The rearrangement uses TRBV7-9 and TRBJ2-2; no clear D. Germline values: CDR1 SEHNR, CDR2 FQNEAQ (reference sequence). CDR3 length equals 13 residues.

J is TRBJ2-2 and V is TRBV19; 7 nucleotides line up with TRBD1. The CDR3 spans 15 residues. Germline CDR1 and CDR2: LNHDA and SQIVND (reference sequence). J gave up 3 bases and V 5 bases, and 6 bases lay outside the gene matches. This CDR3 reads CASSSSGGYTGELFF. The CDR3 DNA reads TGTGCCAGTAGTTCTTCAGGGGGTTACACCGGGGAGCTGTTTTTT.

The chain links TRBV7-3 to TRBJ1-2; D gene uncertain. This CDR3 comprises 13 residues. Trimming cost V 4 bases and J 8 bases, with 14 bases left between them. CDR1 is SGHTA and CDR2 is FQGTGA in the germline V gene. The CDR3 loop reads CASSSDGDMGYTF. In nucleotides, the CDR3 is TGTGCCAGCAGCTCCGACGGGGATATGGGCTACACCTTC.

This rearrangement joins TRBV18 to TRBJ2-7; D might be TRBD2 (6 bases). The CDR3 runs to 14 residues. Trimming cost V 5 bases and J 5 bases, with 16 bases left between them. CDR1 and CDR2 (germline): KGHSH, LQKENI. The chain's CDR3 is CASSGGASGDEQYF. The CDR3 nucleotides read TGTGCCAGCTCAGGAGGGGCCTCCGGGGACGAGCAGTACTTC.

This chain joins TRBV19 and TRBJ1-1; the D gene is possibly TRBD1 (6 bases). This CDR3 comprises 14 residues. The germline V gene has CDR1 LNHDA and CDR2 SQIVND (reference sequence). V lost 5 bases and J 8 bases, leaving 18 bases between the germline ends. The DNA of the CDR3 is TGTGCCAGTAGTCCAGGGACACGTAATAGGGAAGCTTTCTTT. Residues: CASSPGTRNREAFF.

The chain is built from TRBV19 and TRBJ2-5; the match to TRBD1 covers 9 bases. CDR3 length equals 16 residues. The V gene end was trimmed by 1 base and the J gene end by 5 bases; junction bases not matched to a gene: 8. Germline V CDR1 and CDR2: LNHDA, SQIVND (reference sequence). CDR3 DNA: TGTGCCAGTAGTATAGGGCAACAGGGGGCCCGGGAGACCCAGTACTTC. Amino acid sequence: CASSIGQQGARETQYF. The full variable domain, in which reference TRBV19 and TRBJ2-5 provide the parts outside the CDR3, is DGGITQSPKYLFRKEGQNVTLSCEQNLNHDAMYWYRQDPGQGLRLIYYSQIVNDFQKGDIAEGYSVSREKKESFPLTVTSAQKNPTAFYLCASSIGQQGARETQYFGPGTRLLVL.

V usage is TRBV29-1 and J usage is TRBJ2-7, with 8 bases fitting TRBD1. Trimming cost V 6 bases and J 3 bases; bases outside gene matches: 7. The CDR3 has 13 residues. The germline V gene encodes CDR1 SQVTM and CDR2 ANQGSEA. The CDR3 nucleotides are TGCAGCGTCGGCCCGGACAGGGACTACGAGCAGTACTTC. As protein: CSVGPDRDYEQYF.

The chain uses TRBV9 and TRBJ1-4, with 7 bases that match TRBD1. V lost 4 bases, J lost 5 bases, and 8 bases stayed unmatched. CDR1 SGDLS and CDR2 YYNGEE come from the germline V gene. The CDR3 is 15 residues long. CDR3 DNA sequence: TGTGCCAGCAGCACCCGGGACAGTGAAAATGAAAAACTGTTTTTT. Protein: CASSTRDSENEKLFF.

The chain couples TRBV10-3 to TRBJ2-3; possible D gene TRBD2, 6 bases. The CDR3 covers 16 residues. Trimming removed 6 bases from V and 2 bases from J, with 18 bases in between. Germline V gene lookup returns CDR1 ENHRY and CDR2 SYGVKD. The DNA for the CDR3 is TGTGCCATCAGGATGAGGGGAGGAGGAAACACAGATACGCAGTATTTT. As protein: CAIRMRGGGNTDTQYF.

The genes are TRBV27 and TRBJ1-2; D is perhaps TRBD1 (5 bases). Germline loops: CDR1 MNHEY, CDR2 SMNVEV (reference sequence). The CDR3 runs 14 residues. With 2 bases removed from V and 5 bases from J, the gap between germline ends came to 12 bases. The CDR3: CASSLGGYPYGYTF. CDR3 bases: TGTGCCAGCAGTTTAGGGGGGTACCCGTATGGCTACACCTTC.

The genes are TRBV5-6 and TRBJ1-2, with 11 positions matching TRBD1. The length of the CDR3 is 15 residues. J lost 3 bases, V lost 4 bases, and 5 bases had no gene match. From germline, CDR1 is SGHDT and CDR2 YYEEEE. CDR3 sequence reads: CASSDGQGAYYGYTF. The CDR3 coding sequence is TGTGCCAGCAGCGATGGACAGGGGGCTTACTATGGCTACACCTTC. Full variable domain (remainder filled in from reference TRBV5-6 and TRBJ1-2): DAGVTQSPTHLIKTRGQQVTLRCSPKSGHDTVSWYQQALGQGPQFIFQYYEEEERQRGNFPDRFSGHQFPNYSSELNVNALLLGDSALYLCASSDGQGAYYGYTFGSGTRLTVV.

The gene calls are TRBV10-3 and TRBJ2-4; 11 positions agree with TRBD2. Per germline, CDR1 ENHRY and CDR2 SYGVKD. This CDR3 spans 18 amino acids. J lost 2 bases, V lost 0 bases, and 6 bases had no gene match. The DNA of the CDR3 is TGTGCCATCAGTGAGTCGAAGGGACTAGCGGTACCCAAAAACATTCAGTACTTC. It translates to CAISESKGLAVPKNIQYF.

The chain is built from TRBV9 and TRBJ2-5; 9 nucleotides line up with TRBD2. Trimming took 0 bases from V and 7 from J; bases not matched to a gene: 10. CDR1 is SGDLS and CDR2 is YYNGEE in the germline V gene. The length of the CDR3 is 16 residues. The CDR3 sequence: CASSVEGSGGRGTQYF. The CDR3 DNA reads as TGTGCCAGCAGCGTAGAAGGTAGCGGGGGCCGGGGGACCCAGTACTTC.

The DNA of the CDR3 is TGCGCCAGCAGCTCATTAATACCTGGCGGCCTCTACAATGAGCAGTTCTTC. The encoded protein is CASSSLIPGGLYNEQFF. The chain joins TRBV5-1 to TRBJ2-1; D not resolved. The CDR3 sequence is 17 residues long. Germline V CDR1 and CDR2: SGHRS, YFSETQ. Trimming removed 3 bases at V and 3 bases at J, with 19 bases between.

The genes are TRBV2 and TRBJ2-6; D is uncertain. The CDR3 has 14 residues. Germline V lookup: CDR1 SNHLY, CDR2 FYNNEI. V gave up 2 bases and J gave up 0 bases, with 2 bases separating them. As DNA, the CDR3 is TGTGCCAGCAGTGAAAGCTCTGGGGCCAACGTCCTGACTTTC. It specifies CASSESSGANVLTF.

This chain links TRBV11-2 with TRBJ1-2, with D maybe TRBD1 (5 bases). With 5 bases removed from V and 0 bases from J, the gap between germline ends came to 10 bases. This CDR3 has 14 amino acids. CDR1 is SGHAT and CDR2 is FQNNGV in the germline V gene. CDR3 nucleotide sequence: TGTGCCAGCAGCCGGGACGGTCCTAACTATGGCTACACCTTC. This codes for CASSRDGPNYGYTF.

This clone occurred once. The chain joins TRBV19 to TRBJ2-4, with 7 bases that match TRBD1. The CDR3 runs 14 residues. The germline V gene has CDR1 LNHDA and CDR2 SQIVND (reference sequence). V lost 7 bases to trimming and J lost 1 base; unmatched junction nucleotides: 4. As DNA, the CDR3 is TGTGCCAGTAAAGAACAGGGGGCCAAAAACATTCAGTACTTC. This codes for CASKEQGAKNIQYF.